This T cell receptor (beta chain) was retrieved from a study of identifying expanded T cells in peripheral blood. A remark on this clone: At one boundary the junction diverges from the germline segment, which might be a read error.

Repertoires were generated with immunoSEQ multiplex PCR, while TCRdb's copy carries only in-frame clones and drops some. The top ten hold 3.3% of the sample, which has more than 95,000 clones, approximately 80% seen once. The CDR3 has 13 amino acids. Per the germline V gene, CDR1 is MNHEY and CDR2 is SVGAGI. This clonotype was obtained from a person aged 18-70 years in good health. V and J are TRBV6-5 and TRBJ2-4, with a tentative D call TRBD2 (7 bases). Sequencing was performed on blood. DNA for the CDR3: TGTGCCAGCAGGATGGCGGGGGCCGGAGGTTGGAACTTC. Amino acids: CASRMAGAGGWNF.